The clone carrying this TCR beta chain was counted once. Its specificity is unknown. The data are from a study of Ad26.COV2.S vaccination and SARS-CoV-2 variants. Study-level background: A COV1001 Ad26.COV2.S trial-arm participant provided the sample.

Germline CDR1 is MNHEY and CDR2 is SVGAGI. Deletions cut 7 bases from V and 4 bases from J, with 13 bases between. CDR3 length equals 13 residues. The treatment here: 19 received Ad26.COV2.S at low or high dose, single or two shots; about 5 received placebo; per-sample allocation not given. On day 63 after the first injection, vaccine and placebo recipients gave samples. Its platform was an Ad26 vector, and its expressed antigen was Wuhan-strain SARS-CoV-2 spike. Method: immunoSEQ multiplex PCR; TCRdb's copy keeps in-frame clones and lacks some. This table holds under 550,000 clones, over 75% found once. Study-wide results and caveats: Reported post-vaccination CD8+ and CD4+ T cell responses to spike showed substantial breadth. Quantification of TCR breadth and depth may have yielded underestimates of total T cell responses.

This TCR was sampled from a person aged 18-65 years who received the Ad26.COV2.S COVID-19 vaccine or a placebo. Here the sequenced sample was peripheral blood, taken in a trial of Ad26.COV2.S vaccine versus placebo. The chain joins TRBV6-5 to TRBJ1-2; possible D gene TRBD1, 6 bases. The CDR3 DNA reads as TGTGCCAGCAAACCACAGGGAGGCTATGGCTACACCTTC. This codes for CASKPQGGYGYTF.